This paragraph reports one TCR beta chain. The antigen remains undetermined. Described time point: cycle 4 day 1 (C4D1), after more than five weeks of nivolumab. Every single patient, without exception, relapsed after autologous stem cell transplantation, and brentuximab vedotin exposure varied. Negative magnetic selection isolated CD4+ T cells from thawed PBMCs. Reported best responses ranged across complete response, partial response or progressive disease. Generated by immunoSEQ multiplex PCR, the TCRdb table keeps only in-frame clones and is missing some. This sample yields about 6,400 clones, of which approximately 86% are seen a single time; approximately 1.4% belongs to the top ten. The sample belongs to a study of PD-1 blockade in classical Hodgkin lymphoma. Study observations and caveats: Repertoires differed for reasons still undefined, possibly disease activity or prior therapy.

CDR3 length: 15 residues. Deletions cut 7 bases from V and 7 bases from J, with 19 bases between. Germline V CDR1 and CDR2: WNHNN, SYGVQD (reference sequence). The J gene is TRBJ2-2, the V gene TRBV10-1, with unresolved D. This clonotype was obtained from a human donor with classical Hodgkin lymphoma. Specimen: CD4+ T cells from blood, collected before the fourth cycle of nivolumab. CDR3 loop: CASTTQTPLCGELFF. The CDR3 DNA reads TGCGCCAGCACCACCCAGACACCCCTTTGCGGGGAGCTGTTTTTT.